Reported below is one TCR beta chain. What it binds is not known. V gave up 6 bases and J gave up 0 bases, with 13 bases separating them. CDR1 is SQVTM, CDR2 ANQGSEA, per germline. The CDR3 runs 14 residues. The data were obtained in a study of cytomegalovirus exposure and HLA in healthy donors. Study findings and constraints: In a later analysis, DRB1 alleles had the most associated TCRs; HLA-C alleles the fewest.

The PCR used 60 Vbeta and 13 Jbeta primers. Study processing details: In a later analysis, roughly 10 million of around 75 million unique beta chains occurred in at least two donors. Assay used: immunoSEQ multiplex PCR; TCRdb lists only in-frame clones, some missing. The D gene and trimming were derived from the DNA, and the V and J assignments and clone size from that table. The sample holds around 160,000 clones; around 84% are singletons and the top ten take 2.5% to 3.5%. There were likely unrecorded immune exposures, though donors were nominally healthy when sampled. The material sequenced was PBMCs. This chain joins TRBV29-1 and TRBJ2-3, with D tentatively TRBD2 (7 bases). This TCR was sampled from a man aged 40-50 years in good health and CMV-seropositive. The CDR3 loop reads CSVPAGASTDTQYF. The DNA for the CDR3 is TGCAGCGTCCCCGCGGGGGCAAGCACAGATACGCAGTATTTT.